The T cell receptor beta chain described here comes from a study of blood T cell repertoires in COVID-19. Study context: Material from acute and convalescent COVID-19 was sourced from the United States, Italy and Spain.

As handled by the study authors: Estimates of nucleated cell counts were drawn from the amplification of reference gene primers. Sequenced by immunoSEQ multiplex PCR; TCRdb stores in-frame clones only, minus some. That table furnishes V, J and clone size, whereas the DNA furnished D and trimming. The table records about 440,000 clones, roughly 88% of them present only once. The germline V gene encodes CDR1 GTSNPN and CDR2 SVGIG (reference sequence). CDR3 length equals 13 residues. Trimming removed 2 bases from V and 3 bases from J; junction bases left unmatched: 3. The chain carries TRBV30 and TRBJ1-2; 7 bases line up with TRBD1. Sequencing was performed on peripheral blood. This clonotype was obtained from a woman aged 45 to 65 with COVID-19, enrolled during active disease. The CDR3 DNA reads as TGTGCCTGGAGTCCCGGGACAGACTATGGCTACACCTTC. Translating gives CAWSPGTDYGYTF.